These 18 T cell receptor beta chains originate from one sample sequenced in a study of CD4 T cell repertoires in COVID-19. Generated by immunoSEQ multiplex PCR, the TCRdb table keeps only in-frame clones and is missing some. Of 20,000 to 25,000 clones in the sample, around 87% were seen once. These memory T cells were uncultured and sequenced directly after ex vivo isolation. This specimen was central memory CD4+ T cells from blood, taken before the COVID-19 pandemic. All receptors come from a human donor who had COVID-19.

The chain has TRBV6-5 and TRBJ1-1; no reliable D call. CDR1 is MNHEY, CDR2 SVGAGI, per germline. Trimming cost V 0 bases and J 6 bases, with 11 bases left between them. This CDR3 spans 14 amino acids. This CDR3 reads CASSYSGGRPEAFF. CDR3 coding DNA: TGTGCCAGCAGTTACTCAGGAGGGAGGCCTGAAGCTTTCTTT.

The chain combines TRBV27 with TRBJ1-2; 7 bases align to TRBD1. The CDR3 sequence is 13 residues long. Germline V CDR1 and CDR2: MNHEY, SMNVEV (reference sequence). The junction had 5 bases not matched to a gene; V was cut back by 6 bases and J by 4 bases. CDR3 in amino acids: CASRRDSSYGYTF. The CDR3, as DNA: TGTGCCAGCAGGAGGGACAGCTCCTATGGCTACACCTTC.

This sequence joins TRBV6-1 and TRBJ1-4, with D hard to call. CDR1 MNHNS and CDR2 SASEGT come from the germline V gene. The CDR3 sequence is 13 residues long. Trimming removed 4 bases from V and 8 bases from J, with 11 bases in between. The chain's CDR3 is CASSVAGREKLFF. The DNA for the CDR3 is TGTGCCAGCAGTGTGGCGGGCCGGGAAAAACTGTTTTTT.

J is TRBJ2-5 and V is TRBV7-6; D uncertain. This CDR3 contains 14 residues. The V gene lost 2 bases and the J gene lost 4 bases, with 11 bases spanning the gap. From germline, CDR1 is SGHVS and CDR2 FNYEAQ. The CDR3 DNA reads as TGTGCCAGCAGCTTACTATCATTTGGAGAGACCCAGTACTTC. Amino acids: CASSLLSFGETQYF.

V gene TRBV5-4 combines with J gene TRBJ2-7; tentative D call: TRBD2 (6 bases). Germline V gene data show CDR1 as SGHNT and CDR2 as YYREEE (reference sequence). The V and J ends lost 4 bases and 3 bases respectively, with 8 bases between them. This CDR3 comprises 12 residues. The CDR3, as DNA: TGTGCCAGCAGCCCGGGGGACTACGAGCAGTACTTC. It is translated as CASSPGDYEQYF. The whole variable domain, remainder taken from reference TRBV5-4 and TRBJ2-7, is ETGVTQSPTHLIKTRGQQVTLRCSSQSGHNTVSWYQQALGQGPQFIFQYYREEENGRGNFPPRFSGLQFPNYSSELNVNALELDDSALYLCASSPGDYEQYFGPGTRLTVT.

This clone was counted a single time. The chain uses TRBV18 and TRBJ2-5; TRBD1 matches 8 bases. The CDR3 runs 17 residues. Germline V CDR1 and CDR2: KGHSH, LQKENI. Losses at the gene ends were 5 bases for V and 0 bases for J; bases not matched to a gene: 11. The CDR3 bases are TGTGCCAGCTCATCTACGGGGACAGGTAGATACCAAGAGACCCAGTACTTC. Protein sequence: CASSSTGTGRYQETQYF.

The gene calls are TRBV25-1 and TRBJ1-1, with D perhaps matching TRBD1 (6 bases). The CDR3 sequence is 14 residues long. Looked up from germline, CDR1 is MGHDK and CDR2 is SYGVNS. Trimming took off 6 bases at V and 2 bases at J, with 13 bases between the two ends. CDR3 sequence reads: CASRRDITNTEAFF. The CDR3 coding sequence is TGTGCCAGCAGAAGGGACATAACTAACACTGAAGCTTTCTTT.

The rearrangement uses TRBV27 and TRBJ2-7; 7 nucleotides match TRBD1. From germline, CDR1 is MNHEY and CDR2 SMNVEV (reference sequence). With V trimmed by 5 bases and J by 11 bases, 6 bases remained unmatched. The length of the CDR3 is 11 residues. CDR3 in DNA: TGTGCCAGCAGTCTGGGACAGATAGAGTACTTC. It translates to CASSLGQIEYF.

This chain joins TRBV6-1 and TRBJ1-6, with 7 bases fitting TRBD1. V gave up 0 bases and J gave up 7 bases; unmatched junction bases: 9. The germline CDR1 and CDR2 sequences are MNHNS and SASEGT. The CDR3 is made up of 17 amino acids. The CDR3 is CASSEAGPGTVNSPLHF. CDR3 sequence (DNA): TGTGCCAGCAGTGAAGCGGGTCCCGGGACAGTCAATTCACCCCTCCACTTT.

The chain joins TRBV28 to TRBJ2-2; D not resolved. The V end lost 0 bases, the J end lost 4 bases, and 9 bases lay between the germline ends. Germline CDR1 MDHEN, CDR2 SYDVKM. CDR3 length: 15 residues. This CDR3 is CASSLWQRSTGELFF. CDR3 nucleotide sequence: TGTGCCAGCAGTTTATGGCAAAGGAGCACCGGGGAGCTGTTTTTT.

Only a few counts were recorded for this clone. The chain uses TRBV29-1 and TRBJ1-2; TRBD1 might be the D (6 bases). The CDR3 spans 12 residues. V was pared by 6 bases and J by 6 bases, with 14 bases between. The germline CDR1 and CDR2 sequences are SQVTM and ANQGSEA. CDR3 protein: CSVSRGVDGYTF. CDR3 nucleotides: TGCAGCGTGTCCAGGGGCGTGGATGGCTACACCTTC.

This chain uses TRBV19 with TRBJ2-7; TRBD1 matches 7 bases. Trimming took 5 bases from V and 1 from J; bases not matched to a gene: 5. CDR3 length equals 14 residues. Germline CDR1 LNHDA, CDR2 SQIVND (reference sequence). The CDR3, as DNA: TGTGCCAGTAGTTCAACAGGGGTTTCCTACGAGCAGTACTTC. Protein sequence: CASSSTGVSYEQYF.

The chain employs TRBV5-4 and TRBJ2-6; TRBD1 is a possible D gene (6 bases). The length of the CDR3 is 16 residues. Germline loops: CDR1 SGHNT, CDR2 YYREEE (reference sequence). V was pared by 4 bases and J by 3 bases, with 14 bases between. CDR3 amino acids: CASSRTGLVGANVLTF. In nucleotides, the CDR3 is TGTGCCAGCAGCCGAACAGGGTTAGTTGGGGCCAACGTCCTGACTTTC. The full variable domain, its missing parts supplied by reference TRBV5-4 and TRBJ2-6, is ETGVTQSPTHLIKTRGQQVTLRCSSQSGHNTVSWYQQALGQGPQFIFQYYREEENGRGNFPPRFSGLQFPNYSSELNVNALELDDSALYLCASSRTGLVGANVLTFGAGSRLTVL.

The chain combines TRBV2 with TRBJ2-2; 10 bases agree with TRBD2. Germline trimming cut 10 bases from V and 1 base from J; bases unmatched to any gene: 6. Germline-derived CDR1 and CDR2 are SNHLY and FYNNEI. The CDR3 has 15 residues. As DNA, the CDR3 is TGTGCCATCGTAGCGGGGGGCCTGAACACCGGGGAGCTGTTTTTT. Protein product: CAIVAGGLNTGELFF.

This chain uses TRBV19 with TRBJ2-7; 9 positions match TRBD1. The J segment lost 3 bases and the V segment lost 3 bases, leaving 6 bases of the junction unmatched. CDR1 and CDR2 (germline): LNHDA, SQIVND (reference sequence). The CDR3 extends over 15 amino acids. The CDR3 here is CASSMGRGQGYEQYF. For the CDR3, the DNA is TGTGCCAGTAGTATGGGAAGGGGACAGGGCTACGAGCAGTACTTC. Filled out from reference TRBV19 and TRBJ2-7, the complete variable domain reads DGGITQSPKYLFRKEGQNVTLSCEQNLNHDAMYWYRQDPGQGLRLIYYSQIVNDFQKGDIAEGYSVSREKKESFPLTVTSAQKNPTAFYLCASSMGRGQGYEQYFGPGTRLTVT.

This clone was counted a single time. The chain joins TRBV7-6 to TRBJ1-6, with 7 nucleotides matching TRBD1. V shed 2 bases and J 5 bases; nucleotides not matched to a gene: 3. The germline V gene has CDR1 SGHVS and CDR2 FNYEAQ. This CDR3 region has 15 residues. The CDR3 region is CASSLIDRDNSPLHF. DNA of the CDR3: TGTGCCAGCAGCTTAATCGACAGGGATAATTCACCCCTCCACTTT.

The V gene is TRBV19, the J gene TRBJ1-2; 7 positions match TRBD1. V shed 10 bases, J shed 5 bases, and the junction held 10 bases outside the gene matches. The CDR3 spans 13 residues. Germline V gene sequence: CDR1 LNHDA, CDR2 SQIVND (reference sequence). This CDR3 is CATRGTNFYGYTF. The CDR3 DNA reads TGTGCCACCAGGGGGACCAACTTTTATGGCTACACCTTC.

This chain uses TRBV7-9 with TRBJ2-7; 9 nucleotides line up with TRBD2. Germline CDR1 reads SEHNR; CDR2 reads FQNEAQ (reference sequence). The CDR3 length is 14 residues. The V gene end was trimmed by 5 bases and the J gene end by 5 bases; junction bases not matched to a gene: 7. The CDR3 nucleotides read TGTGCCAGCAGCCCCCGCGGGGGGGGCAACGAGCAGTACTTC. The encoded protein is CASSPRGGGNEQYF. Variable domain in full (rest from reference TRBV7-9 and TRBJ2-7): DTGVSQNPRHKITKRGQNVTFRCDPISEHNRLYWYRQTLGQGPEFLTYFQNEAQLEKSRLLSDRFSAERPKGSFSTLEIQRTEQGDSAMYLCASSPRGGGNEQYFGPGTRLTVT.